These 23 T cell receptor beta chains share one sample of origin, sequenced in a study of blood T cell repertoires in COVID-19. The data were produced by immunoSEQ multiplex PCR, yet TCRdb's version contains in-frame clones alone and is incomplete. The sample lists over 150,000 clones, nearly 80% seen once, with around 1.5% in the top ten. Input material: peripheral blood. These receptors came from an elderly man with acute or convalescent COVID-19.

The rearrangement links TRBV6-2 or TRBV6-3 to TRBJ2-1; 8 bases are shared with TRBD2. This CDR3 comprises 16 residues. The V and J ends lost 5 bases and 4 bases, in that order; junction bases with no gene match: 10. The germline V gene encodes CDR1 MNHEY and CDR2 SVGEGT. For the CDR3, the DNA is TGTGCCAGCAGTACCTATAGCGGGGTAGGGTACAATGAGCAGTTCTTC. Its protein product is CASSTYSGVGYNEQFF.

The rearrangement joins TRBV2 to TRBJ2-1, with TRBD1 identical over 8 bases. Trimming took 6 bases from V and 4 from J; bases not matched to a gene: 8. CDR1 and CDR2 (germline): SNHLY, FYNNEI. The CDR3 has 15 residues. The CDR3 bases are TGTGCCAGCAGGCGCGGACAGGGCAGGTACAATGAGCAGTTCTTC. Protein: CASRRGQGRYNEQFF.

This chain links TRBV7-7 with TRBJ1-4; D not resolved. This CDR3 has 16 residues. V shed 1 base and J shed 0 bases, with 9 bases lying between them. The germline gives CDR1 SSHAT, CDR2 FNYEAQ (reference sequence). The CDR3 DNA reads TGTGCCAGCAGCTTAGAAGACAAAACAACTAATGAAAAACTGTTTTTT. It codes for CASSLEDKTTNEKLFF. Drawing the rest from reference TRBV7-7 and TRBJ1-4, the complete variable domain is GAGVSQSPRYKVTKRGQDVTLRCDPISSHATLYWYQQALGQGPEFLTYFNYEAQPDKSGLPSDRFSAERPEGSISTLTIQRTEQRDSAMYRCASSLEDKTTNEKLFFGSGTQLSVL.

This clone has only a few counts. The genes are TRBV5-1 and TRBJ1-5, with 7 nucleotides matching TRBD1. Trimming at V came to 4 bases and at J to 7 bases, leaving 2 bases not matched to a gene. The CDR3 runs to 12 residues. Germline V gene data show CDR1 as SGHRS and CDR2 as YFSETQ. CDR3 residues: CASSLTGQPQHF. CDR3 sequence (DNA): TGCGCCAGCAGCCTGACAGGGCAGCCCCAGCATTTT.

J is TRBJ1-2 and V is TRBV15; no definite D call. This CDR3 is 15 amino acids long. The germline V and J ends were trimmed by 3 bases and 4 bases, with 15 bases remaining between them. Germline V gives CDR1 LNHNV, CDR2 YYDKDF (reference sequence). CDR3 sequence (DNA): TGTGCCACCAGCAGGCAGACTGTTAGCGGCTATGGCTACACCTTC. Its translation is CATSRQTVSGYGYTF. Combining the CDR3 with reference TRBV15 and TRBJ1-2 gives the whole variable domain DAMVIQNPRYQVTQFGKPVTLSCSQTLNHNVMYWYQQKSSQAPKLLFHYYDKDFNNEADTPDNFQSRRPNTSFCFLDIRSPGLGDTAMYLCATSRQTVSGYGYTFGSGTRLTVV.

This clone came up a few times. V and J are TRBV19 and TRBJ1-5; D remains unclear. The V end lost 3 bases, the J end lost 4 bases, and 7 bases lay between the germline ends. The CDR3 covers 13 residues. The germline V gene has CDR1 LNHDA and CDR2 SQIVND (reference sequence). The CDR3, as DNA: TGTGCCAGTAGTATGGCTAGTAATCAGCCCCAGCATTTT. Its protein is CASSMASNQPQHF.

The chain couples TRBV5-6 to TRBJ1-3, with D possibly matching TRBD1 (6 bases). V lost 4 bases to trimming and J lost 8 bases, with 16 bases between them. Per the germline V gene, CDR1 is SGHDT and CDR2 is YYEEEE. This CDR3 is built from 14 residues. CDR3 sequence reads: CASSLGAGLYTIYF. CDR3 nucleotides: TGTGCCAGCAGCCTGGGGGCAGGGCTGTACACCATATATTTT. Using reference TRBV5-6 and TRBJ1-3 for the parts outside the CDR3, the full variable domain is DAGVTQSPTHLIKTRGQQVTLRCSPKSGHDTVSWYQQALGQGPQFIFQYYEEEERQRGNFPDRFSGHQFPNYSSELNVNALLLGDSALYLCASSLGAGLYTIYFGEGSWLTVV.

The rearrangement links TRBV30 to TRBJ2-3; possible D gene TRBD2, 7 bases. The V gene's germline CDR1 is GTSNPN and CDR2 SVGIG (reference sequence). There are 15 residues in the CDR3. Trimming took 0 bases from V and 4 from J, leaving 14 bases between them. The CDR3 bases are TGTGCCTGGAGTGTTGGGGGGGGCACCGCAGATACGCAGTATTTT. As protein: CAWSVGGGTADTQYF.

Notes on this clone: The sample has other DNA sequences that encode this CDR3 too. The chain combines TRBV5-4 with TRBJ2-5, with 9 bases aligning to TRBD2. CDR1 is SGHNT and CDR2 is YYREEE in the germline V gene (reference sequence). The J segment lost 2 bases and the V segment lost 0 bases, leaving 5 bases of the junction unmatched. CDR3 size: 16 residues. This CDR3 is CASSLEASGAQETQYF. The CDR3 DNA is TGTGCCAGCAGCTTGGAGGCTAGCGGGGCGCAAGAGACCCAGTACTTC.

The chain has TRBV5-1 and TRBJ1-4; D remains ambiguous. Germline V gives CDR1 SGHRS, CDR2 YFSETQ. The V end was cut by 3 bases, the J end by 7 bases, with 13 bases between. The CDR3 runs to 14 residues. The CDR3, as DNA: TGCGCCAGCAGCTCCCCAGGCCTGGGTGAAAAACTGTTTTTT. It specifies CASSSPGLGEKLFF. Looking up the rest from reference TRBV5-1 and TRBJ1-4 gives the full variable domain: KAGVTQTPRYLIKTRGQQVTLSCSPISGHRSVSWYQQTPGQGLQFLFEYFSETQRNKGNFPGRFSGRQFSNSRSEMNVSTLELGDSALYLCASSSPGLGEKLFFGSGTQLSVL.

The genes are TRBV11-2 and TRBJ1-1; D is unresolved. This CDR3 contains 13 residues. Germline lookup yields CDR1 SGHAT and CDR2 FQNNGV. Trimming pared 5 bases from V and 1 base from J, leaving 8 bases between. The CDR3 is CASSRTKNTEAFF. The DNA of the CDR3 is TGTGCCAGCAGCAGAACAAAGAACACTGAAGCTTTCTTT.

This clone has more than one count but fewer than ten. This chain connects TRBV7-6 to TRBJ1-3; no firm D call. The CDR3 covers 15 residues. Trimming took 2 bases from V and 0 from J, leaving 8 bases between them. Per germline, CDR1 SGHVS and CDR2 FNYEAQ. The CDR3 reads CASSLTDASGNTIYF. Written as DNA, the CDR3 is TGTGCCAGCAGCTTAACAGATGCCTCTGGAAACACCATATATTTT.

Turning to this clone: The same CDR3 is also encoded by other DNA sequences in this sample. This rearrangement joins TRBV9 to TRBJ2-7, with D possibly TRBD1 on 5 matching bases. The ends were cut back, 0 bases at V and 2 bases at J, with 9 bases in the middle. The germline CDR1 and CDR2 sequences are SGDLS and YYNGEE. This CDR3 comprises 14 residues. The CDR3 reads CASSVGQGTYEQYF. The CDR3 DNA follows: TGTGCCAGCAGCGTAGGCCAGGGTACCTACGAGCAGTACTTC.

The CDR3 DNA reads TGTGCCAGCATCAGGGGGCGCGACACTGAAGCTTTCTTT. Translated: CASIRGRDTEAFF. The V gene is TRBV6-5, the J gene TRBJ1-1, with TRBD1 identical over 8 bases. Germline CDR1 MNHEY, CDR2 SVGAGI. V was pared by 7 bases and J by 3 bases, with 4 bases of the junction left unmatched. The CDR3 has 13 residues.

The V gene is TRBV6-1, the J gene TRBJ1-5; perhaps TRBD1 as D (6 bases). In germline, CDR1 is MNHNS, CDR2 SASEGT. V gave up 0 bases and J gave up 9 bases, with 18 bases separating them. This CDR3 comprises 16 residues. CDR3 bases: TGTGCCAGCAGTGAAGCGGAGGAAATGGGACACTCGCCCCAGCATTTT. Amino acid sequence: CASSEAEEMGHSPQHF.

This clone was seen only once. The chain is built from TRBV19 and TRBJ2-6; D unresolved. Germline values: CDR1 LNHDA, CDR2 SQIVND (reference sequence). CDR3 length: 14 amino acids. The V end lost 6 bases, the J end lost 0 bases, and 6 bases lay between the germline ends. CDR3 sequence reads: CASRRDSGANVLTF. The CDR3 DNA sequence: TGTGCCAGTAGGAGAGACTCTGGGGCCAACGTCCTGACTTTC.

V is TRBV6-5 and J is TRBJ2-7, with 7 bases fitting TRBD1. The germline CDR1 and CDR2 sequences are MNHEY and SVGAGI. J was trimmed by 5 bases and V by 6 bases; bases with no gene match: 10. This CDR3 has 14 amino acids. This CDR3 reads CASSIGGVEHEQYF. DNA for the CDR3: TGTGCCAGCAGCATAGGGGGCGTCGAACACGAGCAGTACTTC.

The chain is built from TRBV3-1 (or the pseudogene TRBV3-2) and TRBJ2-2, with a weak D call TRBD2 (5 bases). V lost 5 bases and J 6 bases, leaving 7 bases between the germline ends. The CDR3 sequence is 12 residues long. CDR1 and CDR2 (germline): LGHDT, YNNKEL (reference sequence). Here the CDR3 reads CASSAGAGELFF. Written as DNA, the CDR3 is TGTGCCAGCAGCGCCGGGGCCGGGGAGCTGTTTTTT.

The chain has TRBV7-6 and TRBJ1-6, with D possibly matching TRBD1 (5 bases). CDR3 length equals 16 residues. The germline CDR1 and CDR2 sequences are SGHVS and FNYEAQ. Trimming pared 4 bases from V and 5 bases from J, leaving 15 bases between. CDR3 in DNA: TGTGCCAGCAGCTCTCGGCAGGGAAGCGATAATTCACCCCTCCACTTT. This encodes CASSSRQGSDNSPLHF.

The chain couples TRBV9 to TRBJ2-2; 9 nucleotides align to TRBD2. The CDR3 consists of 16 residues. V lost 4 bases, J lost 2 bases, and 6 bases stayed unmatched. In germline, CDR1 is SGDLS, CDR2 YYNGEE. DNA for the CDR3: TGTGCCAGCAGCCCTCTTAGCGGGGGTAACACCGGGGAGCTGTTTTTT. Translating it yields CASSPLSGGNTGELFF.

The chain carries TRBV3-1 (or the pseudogene TRBV3-2) and TRBJ2-1; a weak D match, TRBD2 (5 bases). V lost 3 bases and J 9 bases, leaving 15 bases between the germline ends. This CDR3 is 14 amino acids long. Germline V gene data show CDR1 as LGHDT and CDR2 as YNNKEL (reference sequence). CDR3 sequence (DNA): TGTGCCAGCAGCCAGGACTCCATAATCATTGAGCAGTTCTTC. Protein sequence: CASSQDSIIIEQFF.

The chain uses TRBV18 and TRBJ2-7; 7 bases agree with TRBD2. Germline V CDR1 and CDR2: KGHSH, LQKENI. Germline trimming cut 3 bases from V and 0 bases from J; bases unmatched to any gene: 5. The CDR3 extends over 15 amino acids. CDR3 protein: CASSPGGLNSYEQYF. In DNA form, the CDR3 reads TGTGCCAGCTCACCCGGGGGACTAAACTCCTACGAGCAGTACTTC.

This clone was detected a few times. The sample holds other DNA sequences that translate to the same CDR3. The rearrangement links TRBV3-1 (or the pseudogene TRBV3-2) to TRBJ1-2, with TRBD1 matching 10 bases. There are 13 residues in the CDR3. The germline V gene encodes CDR1 LGHDT and CDR2 YNNKEL (reference sequence). Trimming took 3 bases from V and 5 from J; bases not matched to a gene: 0. The CDR3 protein is CASSQGQGYGYTF. The CDR3 nucleotides read TGTGCCAGCAGCCAGGGACAGGGGTATGGCTACACCTTC.